Shown below are 11 T cell receptor beta chains from a single sample sequenced in a study of shared clonotypes between healthy human individuals. Clones were sequenced by immunoSEQ multiplex PCR, and TCRdb holds only the in-frame ones, with some missing. The sample yields about 2 million clones, 85% to 95% seen once. Terminally differentiated effector memory CD45RA+ cells were excluded from the naive CD8 cells, which were CD45RO-negative and positively selected for CCR7. Material for sequencing was naive CD8+ T cells sorted from blood. Every receptor here comes from a man younger than 30 in good health.

The V and J genes are TRBV4-1 and TRBJ2-7, with D hard to call. CDR3 size: 18 residues. Germline CDR1 and CDR2: MGHRA and YSYEKL. V shed 0 bases and J shed 2 bases, with 20 bases lying between them. CDR3 loop: CASSQDADAGFLTYEQYF. As DNA, the CDR3 is TGCGCCAGCAGCCAAGATGCAGACGCAGGATTCTTAACCTACGAGCAGTACTTC.

Only one count was recorded for this clone. Other nucleotide sequences from this sample produce the same CDR3. V gene TRBV6-5 combines with J gene TRBJ2-7; perhaps TRBD1 as D (5 bases). V was shortened by 6 bases and J by 0 bases, with 9 bases between the two germline ends. CDR1 MNHEY and CDR2 SVGAGI come from the germline V gene. This CDR3 is built from 13 residues. The CDR3 loop reads CASSPDSSYEQYF. CDR3 sequence (DNA): TGTGCCAGCAGCCCTGACAGCTCCTACGAGCAGTACTTC.

A word on this clone: The identical CDR3 is also encoded by other nucleotide sequences in the sample. The CDR3 bases are TGTGCCAGCAGTTTACAGGGTCTTGACGAGCAGTACTTC. It encodes CASSLQGLDEQYF. The chain has TRBV27 and TRBJ2-7, with a weak D call TRBD1 (5 bases). There are 13 residues in the CDR3. Trimming cost V 2 bases and J 5 bases, with 10 bases left between them. Germline V lookup: CDR1 MNHEY, CDR2 SMNVEV (reference sequence).

The genes are TRBV9 and TRBJ1-1; D not resolved. V was pared by 0 bases and J by 0 bases, with 6 bases between. Germline CDR1 reads SGDLS; CDR2 reads YYNGEE. There are 14 residues in the CDR3. CDR3: CASSVVSVNTEAFF. DNA for the CDR3: TGTGCCAGCAGCGTAGTGTCCGTGAACACTGAAGCTTTCTTT.

This clone was counted a few times. The gene calls are TRBV30 and TRBJ1-6; perhaps TRBD1 as D (6 bases). V was pared by 2 bases and J by 8 bases, with 10 bases between. Per germline, CDR1 GTSNPN and CDR2 SVGIG (reference sequence). This CDR3 contains 13 residues. CDR3 coding DNA: TGTGCCTGGAGTTCAGGGGTCGATTCACCCCTCCACTTT. Its protein is CAWSSGVDSPLHF.

The chain recombines TRBV5-6 with TRBJ2-1; 8 bases fit TRBD2. The germline V gene has CDR1 SGHDT and CDR2 YYEEEE. Trimming took 4 bases from V and 12 from J; bases not matched to a gene: 6. The CDR3 is 12 residues long. The CDR3 protein is CASSAQAGVQFF. The CDR3 bases are TGTGCCAGCAGCGCCCAAGCGGGAGTGCAGTTCTTC.

The V call is TRBV2, the J call TRBJ2-1, with TRBD2 as a possible D gene (6 bases). Trimming took off 2 bases at V and 3 bases at J, with 17 bases between the two ends. CDR1 and CDR2 from the germline V gene are SNHLY and FYNNEI. This CDR3 is 17 amino acids long. The CDR3 is CASSERGIADVYNEQFF. As DNA, the CDR3 is TGTGCCAGCAGTGAAAGAGGCATAGCGGATGTCTACAATGAGCAGTTCTTC.

The rearrangement uses TRBV6-5 and TRBJ2-6; no clear D gene. V lost 6 bases and J 0 bases, leaving 9 bases between the germline ends. The CDR3 runs 15 residues. Germline CDR1 reads MNHEY; CDR2 reads SVGAGI. The CDR3 reads CASSPGDSGANVLTF. In DNA form, the CDR3 reads TGTGCCAGCAGCCCTGGGGACTCTGGGGCCAACGTCCTGACTTTC.

J is TRBJ2-7 and V is TRBV23-1; TRBD1 matches at 7 bases. TRBV23-1 is classed as an ORF, of uncertain function. This CDR3 region has 13 residues. V trimming: 5 bases; J trimming: 3 bases; junction bases outside the gene matches: 4. CDR3 coding DNA: TGCGCCAGCAGTAACACAGGGGTCTACGAGCAGTACTTC. Translated: CASSNTGVYEQYF.

The chain carries TRBV19 and TRBJ1-2; 11 bases are a match to TRBD1. The CDR3 is 13 amino acids. Trimming took 6 bases from V and 4 from J; bases not matched to a gene: 1. Germline V gene lookup returns CDR1 LNHDA and CDR2 SQIVND (reference sequence). DNA of the CDR3: TGTGCCAGTAGAGGGACAGGGGGCTATGGCTACACCTTC. Its translation is CASRGTGGYGYTF.

The V and J genes are TRBV2 and TRBJ1-3, with TRBD1 matching 9 bases. The CDR3 is 16 amino acids. The ends lost 6 bases at V and 4 bases at J; junction bases unmatched: 10. From germline, CDR1 is SNHLY and CDR2 FYNNEI. This CDR3 reads CASSLGQGTAGNTIYF. CDR3 nucleotide sequence: TGTGCCAGCAGCCTCGGACAGGGGACGGCGGGAAACACCATATATTTT.